This paragraph covers one TCR beta chain sequence. A v3.0 immunoSEQ assay was performed at survey level. The method was immunoSEQ multiplex PCR; TCRdb's version includes in-frame clones alone and lacks a portion of them. The sample consists of some 35,000 clones, 70% to 90% of them appearing once. Germline V gene lookup returns CDR1 SNHLY and CDR2 FYNNEI. This CDR3 is 18 amino acids long. Unmatched junction bases numbered 17, after V lost 8 bases and J lost 2 bases. This sample was taken from a study of long-term antiretroviral therapy in people with HIV. No fewer than two post-ART and no fewer than one pre-ART PBMC samples existed for each donor. Cryopreserved PBMC samples of roughly 1-10 million cells were used for DNA extraction.

This specimen consisted of unsorted PBMCs, obtained 2.2 years after starting antiretroviral therapy. The clonotype was recovered from a man between 18 and 29 years old with HIV. The chain couples TRBV2 to TRBJ2-3, with 9 bases matching TRBD2. Here the CDR3 reads CASGREGTLTLFTDTQYF. Written as DNA, the CDR3 is TGTGCCAGCGGGCGGGAGGGCACGCTGACGTTATTCACAGATACGCAGTATTTT. The full variable domain, completed using reference TRBV2 and TRBJ2-3, is EPEVTQTPSHQVTQMGQEVILRCVPISNHLYFYWYRQILGQKVEFLVSFYNNEISEKSEIFDDQFSVERPDGSNFTLKIRSTKLEDSAMYFCASGREGTLTLFTDTQYFGPGTRLTVL.